The following is a TCR beta chain sequence with its context. CDR1 SGHTA and CDR2 FQGNSA come from the germline V gene. The CDR3 is 14 residues long. V dropped 5 bases and J dropped 6 bases, with 11 bases sitting between them. The entry originates in a study of blood T cell repertoires in COVID-19. Across the whole study: Samples came from the United States, Italy and Spain, spanning acute and convalescent COVID-19. The analysed material was cDNA or gDNA that came from T cells, B-cell-depleted T cells, or PBMCs.

Under the authors' procedure: Amplifying reference gene primers gave estimates of nucleated cell counts. Profiling relied on immunoSEQ multiplex PCR, and the TCRdb table lists in-frame clones only, not all of them. The DNA gave D and trimming, while V, J and clone size come from that table. The table includes tens of thousands of clones, roughly 78% detected once. Material: peripheral blood. The genes are TRBV7-2 and TRBJ1-6; perhaps TRBD1 as D (6 bases). The source is a man between 45 and 60 years old with active or convalescent COVID-19. CDR3 region: CASSPGQLNSPLHF. The CDR3 DNA follows: TGTGCCAGCAGCCCCGGACAGCTTAATTCACCCCTCCACTTT.